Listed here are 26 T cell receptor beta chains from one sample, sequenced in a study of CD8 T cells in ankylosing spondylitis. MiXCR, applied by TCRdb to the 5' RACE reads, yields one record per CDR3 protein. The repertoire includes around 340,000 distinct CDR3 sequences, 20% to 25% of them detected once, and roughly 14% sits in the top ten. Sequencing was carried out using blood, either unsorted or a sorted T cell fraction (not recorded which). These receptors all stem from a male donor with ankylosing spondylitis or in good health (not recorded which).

CDR3 nucleotides: TGTGCCAGCAGCCCGACAGGGAAGGGGGAGACCCAGTACTTC. Translated, it gives CASSPTGKGETQYF. V and J are TRBV5-6 and TRBJ2-5, with 7 bases identical to TRBD1. V trimming: 4 bases; J trimming: 5 bases; junction bases outside the gene matches: 8. The CDR3 length is 14 residues. Germline V gene sequence: CDR1 SGHDT, CDR2 YYEEEE.

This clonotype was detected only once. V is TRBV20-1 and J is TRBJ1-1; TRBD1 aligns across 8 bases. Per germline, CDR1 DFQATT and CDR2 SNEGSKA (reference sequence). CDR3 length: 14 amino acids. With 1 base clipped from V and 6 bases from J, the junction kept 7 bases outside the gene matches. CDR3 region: CSARALTGVAEAFF. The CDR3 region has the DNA TGCAGTGCTAGAGCACTGACAGGGGTCGCTGAAGCTTTCTTT.

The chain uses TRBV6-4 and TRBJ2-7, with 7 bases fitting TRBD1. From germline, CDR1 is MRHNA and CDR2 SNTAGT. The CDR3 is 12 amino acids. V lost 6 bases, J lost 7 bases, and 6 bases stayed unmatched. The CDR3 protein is CASRDRPREQYF. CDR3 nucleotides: TGTGCCAGCAGGGACAGGCCGAGGGAGCAGTACTTC.

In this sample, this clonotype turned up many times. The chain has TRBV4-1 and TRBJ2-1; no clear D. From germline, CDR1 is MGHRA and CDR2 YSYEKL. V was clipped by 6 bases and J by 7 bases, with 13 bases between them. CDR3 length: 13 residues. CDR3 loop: CASRGPSMNEQFF. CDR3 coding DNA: TGCGCCAGCAGAGGCCCTAGTATGAATGAGCAGTTCTTC.

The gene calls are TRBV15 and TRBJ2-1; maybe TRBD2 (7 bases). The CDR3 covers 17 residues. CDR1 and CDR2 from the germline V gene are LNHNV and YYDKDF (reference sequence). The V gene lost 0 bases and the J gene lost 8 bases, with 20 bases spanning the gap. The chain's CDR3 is CATSRDPPAGADDEQFF. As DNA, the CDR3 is TGTGCCACCAGCAGAGATCCCCCCGCGGGGGCGGATGATGAGCAGTTCTTC. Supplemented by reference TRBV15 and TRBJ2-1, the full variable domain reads DAMVIQNPRYQVTQFGKPVTLSCSQTLNHNVMYWYQQKSSQAPKLLFHYYDKDFNNEADTPDNFQSRRPNTSFCFLDIRSPGLGDTAMYLCATSRDPPAGADDEQFFGPGTRLTVL.

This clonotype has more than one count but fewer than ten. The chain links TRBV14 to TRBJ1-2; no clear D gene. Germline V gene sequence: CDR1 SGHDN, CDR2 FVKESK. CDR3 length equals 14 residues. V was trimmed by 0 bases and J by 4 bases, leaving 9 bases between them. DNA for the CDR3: TGTGCCAGCAGCCAAGACCGAGAACCCTATGGCTACACCTTC. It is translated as CASSQDREPYGYTF.

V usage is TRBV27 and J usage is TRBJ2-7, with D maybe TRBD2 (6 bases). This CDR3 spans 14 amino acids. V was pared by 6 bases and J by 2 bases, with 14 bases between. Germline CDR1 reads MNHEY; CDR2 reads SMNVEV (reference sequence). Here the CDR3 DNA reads TGTGCCAGCAGGGGCCCTGGAGGGCCCTACGAGCAGTACTTC. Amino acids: CASRGPGGPYEQYF.

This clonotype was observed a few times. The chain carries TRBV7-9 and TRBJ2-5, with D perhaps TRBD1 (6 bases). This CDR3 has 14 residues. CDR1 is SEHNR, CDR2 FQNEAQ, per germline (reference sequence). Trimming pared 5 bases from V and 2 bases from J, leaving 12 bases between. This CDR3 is CASSPDRNQETQYF. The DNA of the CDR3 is TGTGCCAGCAGCCCCGACAGGAATCAAGAGACCCAGTACTTC.

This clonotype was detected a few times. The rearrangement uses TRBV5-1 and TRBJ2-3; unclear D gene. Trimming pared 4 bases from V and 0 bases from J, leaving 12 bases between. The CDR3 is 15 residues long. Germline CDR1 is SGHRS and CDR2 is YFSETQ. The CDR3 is CASSLRTSSTDTQYF. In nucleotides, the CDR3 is TGCGCCAGCAGCCTTAGGACCTCTAGCACAGATACGCAGTATTTT.

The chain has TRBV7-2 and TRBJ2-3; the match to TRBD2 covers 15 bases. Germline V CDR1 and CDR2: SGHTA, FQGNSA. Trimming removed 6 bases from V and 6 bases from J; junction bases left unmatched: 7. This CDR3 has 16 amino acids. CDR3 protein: CASRSGLAGGPDTQYF. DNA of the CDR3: TGTGCCAGCAGATCCGGACTAGCGGGGGGGCCGGATACGCAGTATTTT.

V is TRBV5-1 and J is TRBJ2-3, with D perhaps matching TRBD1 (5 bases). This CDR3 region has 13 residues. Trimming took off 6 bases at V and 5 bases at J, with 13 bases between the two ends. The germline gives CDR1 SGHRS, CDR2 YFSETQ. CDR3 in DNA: TGCGCCAGCAAACAAGGGGTGGGAGATACGCAGTATTTT. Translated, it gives CASKQGVGDTQYF.

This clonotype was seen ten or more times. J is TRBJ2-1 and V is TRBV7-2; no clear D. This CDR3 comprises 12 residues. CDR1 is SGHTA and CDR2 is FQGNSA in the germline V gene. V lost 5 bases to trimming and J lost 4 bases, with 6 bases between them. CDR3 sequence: CASSPRYNEQFF. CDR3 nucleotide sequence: TGTGCCAGCAGCCCACGTTACAATGAGCAGTTCTTC.

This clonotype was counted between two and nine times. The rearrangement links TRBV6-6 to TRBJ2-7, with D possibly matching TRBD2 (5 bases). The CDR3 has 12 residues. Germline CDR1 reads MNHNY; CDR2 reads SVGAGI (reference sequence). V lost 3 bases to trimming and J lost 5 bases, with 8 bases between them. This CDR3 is CASSYPSNEQYF. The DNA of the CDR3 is TGTGCCAGCAGTTATCCTAGCAACGAGCAGTACTTC.

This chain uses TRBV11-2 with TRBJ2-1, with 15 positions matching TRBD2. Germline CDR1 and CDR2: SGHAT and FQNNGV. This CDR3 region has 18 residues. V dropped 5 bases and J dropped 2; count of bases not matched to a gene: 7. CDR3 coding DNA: TGTGCCAGCAGCCCCCCGGGACTAGCGGGGGGTCCCTACAATGAGCAGTTCTTC. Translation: CASSPPGLAGGPYNEQFF.

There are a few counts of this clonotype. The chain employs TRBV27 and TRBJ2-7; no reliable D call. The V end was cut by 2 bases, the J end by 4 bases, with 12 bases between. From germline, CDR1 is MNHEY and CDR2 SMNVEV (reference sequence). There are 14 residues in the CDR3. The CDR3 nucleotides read TGTGCCAGCAGTTTAATCTTTGGGGAATACGAGCAGTACTTC. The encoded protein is CASSLIFGEYEQYF.

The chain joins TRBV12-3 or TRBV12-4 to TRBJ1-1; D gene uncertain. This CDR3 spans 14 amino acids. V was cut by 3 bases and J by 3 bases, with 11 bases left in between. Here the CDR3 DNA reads TGTGCCAGCAGTTTCGGACGGGGATACACTGAAGCTTTCTTT. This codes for CASSFGRGYTEAFF.

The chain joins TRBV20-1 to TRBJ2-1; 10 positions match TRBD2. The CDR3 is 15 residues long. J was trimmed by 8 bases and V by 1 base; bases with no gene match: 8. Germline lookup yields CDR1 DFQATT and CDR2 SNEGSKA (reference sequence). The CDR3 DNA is TGCAGTGCTAGAGTTCTAGCGGGGGCCTGGGATGAGCAGTTCTTC. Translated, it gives CSARVLAGAWDEQFF.

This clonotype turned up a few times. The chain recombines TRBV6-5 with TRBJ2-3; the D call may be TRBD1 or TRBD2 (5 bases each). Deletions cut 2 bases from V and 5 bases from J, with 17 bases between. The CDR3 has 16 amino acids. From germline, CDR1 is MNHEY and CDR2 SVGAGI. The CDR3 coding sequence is TGTGCCAGCAGTTACAAGGGGCAGGGTGCGGGAGATACGCAGTATTTT. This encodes CASSYKGQGAGDTQYF.

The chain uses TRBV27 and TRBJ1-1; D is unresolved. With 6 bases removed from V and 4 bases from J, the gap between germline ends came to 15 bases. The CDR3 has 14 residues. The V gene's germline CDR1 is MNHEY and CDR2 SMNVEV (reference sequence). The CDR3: CASSLTVGPTEAFF. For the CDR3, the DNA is TGTGCCAGCAGCCTGACGGTGGGCCCCACTGAAGCTTTCTTT.

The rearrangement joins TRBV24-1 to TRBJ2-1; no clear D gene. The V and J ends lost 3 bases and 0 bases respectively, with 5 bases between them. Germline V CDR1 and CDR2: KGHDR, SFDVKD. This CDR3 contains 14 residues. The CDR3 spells CATSDTSSYNEQFF. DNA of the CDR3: TGTGCCACCAGTGATACGAGCTCCTACAATGAGCAGTTCTTC.

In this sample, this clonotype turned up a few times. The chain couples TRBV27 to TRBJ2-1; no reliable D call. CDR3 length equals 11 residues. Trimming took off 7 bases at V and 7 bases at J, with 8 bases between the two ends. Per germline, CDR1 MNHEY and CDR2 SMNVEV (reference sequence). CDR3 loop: CASISGNEQFF. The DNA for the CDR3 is TGTGCCAGCATAAGTGGGAATGAGCAGTTCTTC.

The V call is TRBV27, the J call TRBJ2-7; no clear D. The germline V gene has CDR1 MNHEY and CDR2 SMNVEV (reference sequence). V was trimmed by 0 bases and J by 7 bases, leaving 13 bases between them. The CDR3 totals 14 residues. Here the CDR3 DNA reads TGTGCCAGCAGTTTATCCGGTGCAGGTCAGGAGCAGTACTTC. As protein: CASSLSGAGQEQYF.

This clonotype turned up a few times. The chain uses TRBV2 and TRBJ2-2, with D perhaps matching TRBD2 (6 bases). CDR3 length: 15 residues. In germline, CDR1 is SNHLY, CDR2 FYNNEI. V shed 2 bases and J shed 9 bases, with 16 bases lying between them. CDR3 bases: TGTGCCAGCAGTGAAAGTGGGGGAGGACCCCGGGAGCTGTTTTTT. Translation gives CASSESGGGPRELFF.

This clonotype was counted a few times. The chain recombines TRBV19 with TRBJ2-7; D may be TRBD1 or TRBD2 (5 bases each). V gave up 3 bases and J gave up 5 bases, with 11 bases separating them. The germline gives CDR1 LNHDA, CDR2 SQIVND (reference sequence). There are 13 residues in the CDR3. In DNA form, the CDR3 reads TGTGCCAGTAGTATTATCGGGGCCCACGAGCAGTACTTC. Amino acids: CASSIIGAHEQYF.

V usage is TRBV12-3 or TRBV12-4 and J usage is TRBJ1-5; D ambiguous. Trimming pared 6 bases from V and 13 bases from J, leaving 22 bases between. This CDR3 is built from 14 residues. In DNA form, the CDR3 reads TGTGCCAGCAGCCACCGGTTACAACCATTCTTACAGCATTTT. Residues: CASSHRLQPFLQHF.

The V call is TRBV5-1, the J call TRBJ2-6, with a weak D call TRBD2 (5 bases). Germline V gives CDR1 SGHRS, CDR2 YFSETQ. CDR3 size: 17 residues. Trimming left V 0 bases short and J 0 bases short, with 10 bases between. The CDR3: CASSLAGLNSGANVLTF. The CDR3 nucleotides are TGCGCCAGCAGCTTGGCAGGACTGAACTCTGGGGCCAACGTCCTGACTTTC.